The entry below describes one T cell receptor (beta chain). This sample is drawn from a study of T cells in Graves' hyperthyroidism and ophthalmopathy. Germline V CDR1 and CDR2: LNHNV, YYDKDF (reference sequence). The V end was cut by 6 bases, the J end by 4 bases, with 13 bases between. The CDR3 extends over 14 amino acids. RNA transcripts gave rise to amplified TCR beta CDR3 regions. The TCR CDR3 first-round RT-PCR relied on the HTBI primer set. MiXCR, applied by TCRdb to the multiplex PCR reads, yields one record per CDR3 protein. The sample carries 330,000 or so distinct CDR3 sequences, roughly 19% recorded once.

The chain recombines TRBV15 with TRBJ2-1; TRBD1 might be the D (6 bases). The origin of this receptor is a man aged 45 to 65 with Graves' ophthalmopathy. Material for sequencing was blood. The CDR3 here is CATRARGSYNEQFF. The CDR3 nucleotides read TGTGCCACCAGAGCCAGGGGATCATACAATGAGCAGTTCTTC.